The 19 T cell receptor beta chains presented below share a single source sample, sequenced in a study of blood T cell repertoires in COVID-19. Assay used: immunoSEQ multiplex PCR; TCRdb lists only in-frame clones, some missing. The sample lists approximately 300,000 clones; 80% to 90% were seen once. The sample was peripheral blood. All receptors come from a man younger than 30 who had recovered from COVID-19.

This clone is a singleton in its sample. V and J are TRBV6-1 and TRBJ1-2; D is unresolved. This CDR3 is built from 13 residues. Germline values: CDR1 MNHNS, CDR2 SASEGT. V gave up 3 bases and J gave up 4 bases, with 9 bases separating them. CDR3 region: CASSEPRFYGYTF. For the CDR3, the DNA is TGTGCCAGCAGTGAGCCTAGGTTCTATGGCTACACCTTC.

The chain is built from TRBV2 and TRBJ1-5, with 8 nucleotides matching TRBD1. With 8 bases clipped from V and 4 bases from J, the junction kept 10 bases outside the gene matches. Germline values: CDR1 SNHLY, CDR2 FYNNEI. CDR3 length: 15 amino acids. DNA for the CDR3: TGTGCCAGCGGGGGCAGGGGGCTGGAAAATCAGCCCCAGCATTTT. Translation gives CASGGRGLENQPQHF.

The V and J genes are TRBV5-1 and TRBJ2-5; TRBD2 aligns across 10 bases. V shed 2 bases, J shed 0 bases, and the junction held 4 bases outside the gene matches. Germline values: CDR1 SGHRS, CDR2 YFSETQ. This CDR3 has 16 amino acids. CDR3 DNA sequence: TGCGCCAGCAGCTTCGCGGGACTAGCGTACCAAGAGACCCAGTACTTC. This translates into CASSFAGLAYQETQYF.

The V and J genes are TRBV9 and TRBJ2-1; D is perhaps TRBD2 (5 bases). This CDR3 has 15 residues. CDR1 is SGDLS, CDR2 YYNGEE, per germline. The V end was cut by 0 bases, the J end by 2 bases, with 9 bases between. Here the CDR3 DNA reads TGTGCCAGCAGCGTAGCTTTGGGAGCCTACAATGAGCAGTTCTTC. It encodes CASSVALGAYNEQFF.

CDR3 nucleotide sequence: TGTGCCAGCAGTGAAATGACACGGACTGAAGCTTTCTTT. Translated, it gives CASSEMTRTEAFF. The chain uses TRBV6-1 and TRBJ1-1; D is undetermined. Per the germline V gene, CDR1 is MNHNS and CDR2 is SASEGT. Trimming took 2 bases from V and 5 from J, leaving 9 bases between them. The CDR3 runs to 13 residues.

CDR3 coding DNA: TGTGCCAGCAGTCCCTATGGACAGGGGCTCCAGCCCCAGCATTTT. The encoded protein is CASSPYGQGLQPQHF. The chain combines TRBV6-5 with TRBJ1-5, with TRBD1 matching over 9 bases. The CDR3 is made up of 15 amino acids. Trimming took 5 bases from V and 7 from J; bases not matched to a gene: 9. Germline loops: CDR1 MNHEY, CDR2 SVGAGI.

As for this clone: The junction differs from germline at one of its ends, possibly a read error. This rearrangement joins TRBV5-4 to TRBJ2-2; D is unclear. This CDR3 has 13 amino acids. From germline, CDR1 is SGHNT and CDR2 YYREEE (reference sequence). The CDR3 DNA is TGTGCCAGCAGCTTGACCGACACCGGAGAGCTGTTTTTT. Its translation is CASSLTDTGELFF.

The rearrangement uses TRBV19 and TRBJ1-4; D ambiguous. Trimming removed 4 bases from V and 7 bases from J, with 16 bases in between. CDR1 and CDR2 (germline): LNHDA, SQIVND (reference sequence). This CDR3 spans 15 amino acids. Here the CDR3 DNA reads TGTGCCAGTAGTACCCTAGGGAGCGCGAGTGAAAAACTGTTTTTT. This translates into CASSTLGSASEKLFF.

The chain combines TRBV5-4 with TRBJ2-2; 7 bases align to TRBD1. The CDR3 has 17 amino acids. Germline values: CDR1 SGHNT, CDR2 YYREEE (reference sequence). V lost 0 bases, J lost 4 bases, and 9 bases stayed unmatched. The CDR3: CASSLGVGTATTGELFF. CDR3 in DNA: TGTGCCAGCAGCTTGGGGGTCGGGACAGCCACCACCGGGGAGCTGTTTTTT.

The chain combines TRBV7-3 with TRBJ2-3; 8 bases align to TRBD2. V lost 5 bases and J lost 2; bases outside the gene matches: 15. Per germline, CDR1 SGHTA and CDR2 FQGTGA. The CDR3 loop spans 18 amino acids. CDR3 sequence: CASSPRGNSGAPTDTQYF. The CDR3, as DNA: TGTGCCAGCAGCCCCCGCGGGAATAGCGGGGCCCCCACAGATACGCAGTATTTT. Looking up the rest from reference TRBV7-3 and TRBJ2-3 gives the full variable domain: GAGVSQTPSNKVTEKGKYVELRCDPISGHTALYWYRQSLGQGPEFLIYFQGTGAADDSGLPNDRFFAVRPEGSVSTLKIQRTERGDSAVYLCASSPRGNSGAPTDTQYFGPGTRLTVL.

The chain is built from TRBV19 and TRBJ1-1, with 9 bases identical to TRBD1. The CDR3 covers 16 residues. J was trimmed by 3 bases and V by 1 base; bases with no gene match: 6. Per germline, CDR1 LNHDA and CDR2 SQIVND (reference sequence). CDR3 sequence reads: CASSIGPQGAYTEAFF. The CDR3 nucleotides are TGTGCCAGTAGTATAGGGCCACAGGGGGCATACACTGAAGCTTTCTTT.

This CDR3 reads CASSSLEGSSYEQYF. In DNA, the CDR3 is TGTGCCAGCAGCTCTCTGGAGGGCTCCTCCTACGAGCAGTACTTC. The chain carries TRBV7-9 and TRBJ2-7; maybe TRBD2 (6 bases). V was trimmed by 4 bases and J by 0 bases, leaving 13 bases between them. This CDR3 is built from 15 residues. Germline V gives CDR1 SEHNR, CDR2 FQNEAQ (reference sequence).

The chain joins TRBV27 to TRBJ1-1; 7 positions agree with TRBD1. Germline V gene lookup returns CDR1 MNHEY and CDR2 SMNVEV (reference sequence). The length of the CDR3 is 17 residues. The trim removed 5 bases at V and 4 bases at J, leaving 16 bases unmatched. The CDR3 is CASSPLGDSRWGTEAFF. The CDR3 coding sequence is TGTGCCAGCAGTCCCCTTGGGGACAGTCGTTGGGGCACTGAAGCTTTCTTT.

The chain employs TRBV10-3 and TRBJ2-3; 12 nucleotides line up with TRBD1. The CDR3 has 15 residues. The germline V gene has CDR1 ENHRY and CDR2 SYGVKD. V lost 7 bases, J lost 2 bases, and 4 bases stayed unmatched. This CDR3 reads CAINGGQGATDTQYF. The CDR3 nucleotides are TGTGCCATCAACGGGGGACAGGGGGCCACAGATACGCAGTATTTT.

The chain joins TRBV30 to TRBJ2-7; D may be TRBD2 (5 bases). Germline V gene sequence: CDR1 GTSNPN, CDR2 SVGIG (reference sequence). The CDR3 runs 16 residues. V was pared by 4 bases and J by 8 bases, with 27 bases between. The CDR3 coding sequence is TGTGCCTGGACCCTAGGCGGTAGCGACATCCTTAGCAAGCAGTACTTC. Protein product: CAWTLGGSDILSKQYF.

The chain is built from TRBV4-1 and TRBJ2-5; a weak D match, TRBD1 (5 bases). This CDR3 region has 13 residues. Trimming left V 5 bases short and J 5 bases short, with 12 bases between. The germline V gene has CDR1 MGHRA and CDR2 YSYEKL. The CDR3 loop is CASSKGALETQYF. CDR3 DNA sequence: TGCGCCAGCAGCAAAGGGGCGCTGGAGACCCAGTACTTC.

This chain uses TRBV10-3 with TRBJ1-1, with a tentative D call TRBD1 (5 bases). CDR1 and CDR2 (germline): ENHRY, SYGVKD. Trimming shortened V by 3 bases and J by 3 bases, and 14 bases separated the two germline ends. The CDR3 is 15 residues long. The CDR3 reads CAISEWGREDTEAFF. For the CDR3, the DNA is TGTGCCATCAGTGAATGGGGCAGGGAGGACACTGAAGCTTTCTTT.

The rearrangement links TRBV11-2 to TRBJ1-1, with 8 bases aligning to TRBD1. The CDR3 consists of 17 residues. V lost 5 bases and J lost 7; bases outside the gene matches: 18. Germline V gene data show CDR1 as SGHAT and CDR2 as FQNNGV. The CDR3 DNA follows: TGTGCCAGCAGCCCTACCTATACCGACAGGGGCGATATTGAAGCTTTCTTT. It encodes CASSPTYTDRGDIEAFF.

The rearrangement uses TRBV4-1 and TRBJ1-3; D possibly corresponds to TRBD1 (5 bases). V lost 0 bases and J lost 3, with 9 bases in between. The CDR3 consists of 15 residues. Germline V gene sequence: CDR1 MGHRA, CDR2 YSYEKL. CDR3 coding DNA: TGCGCCAGCAGCCAAGATACGGGACTTGGAAACACCATATATTTT. It encodes CASSQDTGLGNTIYF.